What follows are 3 T cell receptor beta chains derived from one specimen sequenced in a study of T cells in Graves' hyperthyroidism and ophthalmopathy. TCR beta CDR3 regions were amplified from RNA transcripts. Researchers ran a first-round RT-PCR on the TCR CDR3 using the HTBI primer set. TCRdb analysed the multiplex PCR reads with MiXCR anew, one entry per CDR3 protein. This table holds 350,000 or so distinct CDR3 sequences, roughly 20% found once. The source material was blood. These receptors came from a woman aged 40 to 50 with Graves' ophthalmopathy.

This clonotype was detected ten times or more. The chain couples TRBV10-3 to TRBJ1-1; tentative D call: TRBD1 (6 bases). The CDR3 totals 14 residues. The germline CDR1 and CDR2 sequences are ENHRY and SYGVKD. The V gene lost 2 bases and the J gene lost 5 bases, with 12 bases spanning the gap. The CDR3 protein is CAISERGPNTEAFF. The DNA of the CDR3 is TGTGCCATCAGTGAGCGGGGGCCAAATACTGAAGCTTTCTTT.

In this sample, this clonotype turned up many times. The chain recombines TRBV3-1 with TRBJ2-2, with D perhaps given as TRBD1 or TRBD2 (5 bases each). CDR1 and CDR2 from the germline V gene are LGHDT and YNNKEL (reference sequence). Trimming took 4 bases from V and 7 from J, leaving 16 bases between them. The CDR3 loop spans 15 amino acids. CDR3 bases: TGTGCCAGCAGCCGACGGGGCAGGGACGGCGGGGAGCTGTTTTTT. As protein: CASSRRGRDGGELFF.

Ten or more counts support this clonotype. The chain has TRBV7-2 and TRBJ2-7; 13 bases are shared with TRBD2. The CDR3 consists of 15 residues. V was pared by 5 bases and J by 1 base, with 2 bases of the junction left unmatched. The germline V gene has CDR1 SGHTA and CDR2 FQGNSA. CDR3 amino acids: CASSLGLAGSYEQYF. The CDR3 nucleotides read TGTGCCAGCAGCCTGGGACTAGCGGGGTCCTACGAGCAGTACTTC.